Sequencing of this TCR beta chain was carried out in a study of shared clonotypes between healthy human individuals. General study results and limits: Generation probabilities were higher for clonotypes shared across all four sorted-subset donors than for unshared ones.

Profiling relied on immunoSEQ multiplex PCR, and the TCRdb table lists in-frame clones only, not all of them. The data contain approximately 1,500,000 clones, around 97% of them singletons. Of note for this clone: Antigen unknown.

V was pared by 2 bases and J by 7 bases, with 9 bases of the junction left unmatched. This CDR3 is 16 amino acids long. The V gene's germline CDR1 is SGHVS and CDR2 FQNEAQ. Researchers partitioned CD4+ cells into CD45RA+ naive and CD45RA-negative memory subsets. The J gene is TRBJ2-1, the V gene TRBV7-8; 9 bases match TRBD2. The sample taken for sequencing was naive CD4+ T cells sorted from blood. Regarding subset: CD45RA+ positively selected. The TCR sequence derives from a man aged 30 to 39 in good health. CDR3 protein: CASSLRLAGLSNEQFF. In DNA, the CDR3 is TGTGCCAGCAGCTTACGCCTAGCGGGATTATCGAATGAGCAGTTCTTC.